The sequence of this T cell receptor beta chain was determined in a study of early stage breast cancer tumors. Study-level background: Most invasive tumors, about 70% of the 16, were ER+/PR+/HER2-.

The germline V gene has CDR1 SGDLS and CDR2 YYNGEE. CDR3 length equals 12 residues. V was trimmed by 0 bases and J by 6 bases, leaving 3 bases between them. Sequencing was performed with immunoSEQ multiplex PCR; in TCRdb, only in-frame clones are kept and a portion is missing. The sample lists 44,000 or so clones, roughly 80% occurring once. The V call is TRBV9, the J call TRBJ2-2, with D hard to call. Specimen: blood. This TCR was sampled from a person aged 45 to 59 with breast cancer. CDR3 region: CASSVVAGELFF. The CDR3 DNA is TGTGCCAGCAGCGTAGTAGCCGGGGAGCTGTTTTTT. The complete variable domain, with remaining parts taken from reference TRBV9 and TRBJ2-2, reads DSGVTQTPKHLITATGQRVTLRCSPRSGDLSVYWYQQSLDQGLQFLIQYYNGEERAKGNILERFSAQQFPDLHSELNLSSLELGDSALYFCASSVVAGELFFGEGSRLTVL.